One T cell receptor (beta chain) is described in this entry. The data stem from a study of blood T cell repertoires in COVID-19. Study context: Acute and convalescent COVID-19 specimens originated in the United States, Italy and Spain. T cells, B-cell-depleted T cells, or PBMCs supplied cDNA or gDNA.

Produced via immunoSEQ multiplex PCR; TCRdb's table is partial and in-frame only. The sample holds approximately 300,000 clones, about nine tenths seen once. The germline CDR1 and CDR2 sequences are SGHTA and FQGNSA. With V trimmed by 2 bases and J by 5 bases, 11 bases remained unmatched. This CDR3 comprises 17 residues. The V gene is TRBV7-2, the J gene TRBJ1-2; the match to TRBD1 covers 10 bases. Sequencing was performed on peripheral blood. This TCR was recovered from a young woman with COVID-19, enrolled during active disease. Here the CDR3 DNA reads TGTGCCAGCAGCTTATTACCCGGGACAGGGGTGAGGTATGGCTACACCTTC. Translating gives CASSLLPGTGVRYGYTF. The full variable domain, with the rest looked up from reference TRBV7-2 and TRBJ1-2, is GAGVSQSPSNKVTEKGKDVELRCDPISGHTALYWYRQSLGQGLEFLIYFQGNSAPDKSGLPSDRFSAERTGGSVSTLTIQRTQQEDSAVYLCASSLLPGTGVRYGYTFGSGTRLTVV.